These 26 T cell receptor beta chains share one sample of origin, sequenced in a study of Ad26.COV2.S vaccination and SARS-CoV-2 variants (dated by TCRdb to the early 2020s). Preparation of the library involved the immunoSEQ multiplex PCR assay. TCRdb retrieved this table from immuneACCESS and kept in-frame rearrangements only. Not all clones are present; in checked studies, unresolved V genes account for under half, and no reason is known for the remainder. The sample contains approximately 500,000 clones, approximately 90% of them found a single time. Together, the top ten hold roughly 12% of the sample. The intended sense of this specimen's treatment or condition label: some 20 received Ad26.COV2.S at low or high dose, single or two shots; 5 received placebo; per-sample allocation not given. For vaccine and placebo recipients, repertoires were sequenced using samples collected on day 63 after the first injection.

The source material was peripheral blood, sampled in a trial of Ad26.COV2.S vaccine versus placebo. The receptors derive from a person between 18 and 65 years old who received the Ad26.COV2.S COVID-19 vaccine or a placebo.

The chain employs TRBV19 and TRBJ2-7; tentative D call: TRBD1 (6 bases). The CDR3 loop spans 13 amino acids. The V end was cut by 1 base, the J end by 5 bases, with 9 bases between. CDR1 and CDR2 (germline): LNHDA, SQIVND (reference sequence). The CDR3 spells CASSIVGGNEQYF. For the CDR3, the DNA is TGTGCCAGTAGTATAGTTGGGGGCAACGAGCAGTACTTC.

The chain combines TRBV12-3 or TRBV12-4 with TRBJ2-3, with D tentatively TRBD2 (6 bases). The CDR3 runs 13 residues. Trimming removed 7 bases from V and 3 bases from J, with 11 bases in between. CDR3 nucleotide sequence: TGTGCCAGCACAAAGCGGGCTACAGATACGCAGTATTTT. Amino acid sequence: CASTKRATDTQYF.

The J gene is TRBJ1-4, the V gene TRBV6-5, with 10 bases matching TRBD1. CDR1 is MNHEY and CDR2 is SVGAGI in the germline V gene. This CDR3 contains 15 residues. The V gene end was trimmed by 5 bases and the J gene end by 7 bases; junction bases not matched to a gene: 7. CDR3 bases: TGTGCCAGCAGTCGAGGGACAGGGGCTAGTGAAAAACTGTTTTTT. It is translated as CASSRGTGASEKLFF.

The chain employs TRBV6-2 or TRBV6-3 and TRBJ2-1, with 9 bases that match TRBD2. Germline V gene lookup returns CDR1 MNHEY and CDR2 SVGEGT. The V and J ends lost 6 bases and 0 bases, in that order; junction bases with no gene match: 6. This CDR3 is built from 16 residues. CDR3 protein: CASRPNSGSSYNEQFF. The CDR3 nucleotides are TGTGCCAGCAGACCTAATAGCGGGAGCTCCTACAATGAGCAGTTCTTC.

The CDR3 coding sequence is TGTGCCAGTAGTATGTACCGGGACTTGATGGATACGCAGTATTTT. Translating it yields CASSMYRDLMDTQYF. The rearrangement joins TRBV19 to TRBJ2-3, with D perhaps TRBD2 (6 bases). The germline V gene encodes CDR1 LNHDA and CDR2 SQIVND (reference sequence). Trimming removed 3 bases from V and 6 bases from J, with 16 bases in between. This CDR3 is built from 15 residues.

The chain recombines TRBV7-9 with TRBJ2-7, with a possible D match to TRBD1 (6 bases). V gave up 0 bases and J gave up 5 bases, with 11 bases separating them. The CDR3 consists of 14 residues. Germline V gene data show CDR1 as SEHNR and CDR2 as FQNEAQ (reference sequence). The CDR3 loop is CASSLADRTHEQYF. In DNA form, the CDR3 reads TGTGCCAGCAGCTTAGCCGACAGGACCCACGAGCAGTACTTC. Filled out from reference TRBV7-9 and TRBJ2-7, the complete variable domain reads DTGVSQNPRHKITKRGQNVTFRCDPISEHNRLYWYRQTLGQGPEFLTYFQNEAQLEKSRLLSDRFSAERPKGSFSTLEIQRTEQGDSAMYLCASSLADRTHEQYFGPGTRLTVT.

The genes are TRBV3-1 (or the pseudogene TRBV3-2) and TRBJ2-1; D is unresolved. There are 13 residues in the CDR3. Trimming removed 11 bases at V and 5 bases at J, with 16 bases between. Per germline, CDR1 LGHDT and CDR2 YNNKEL (reference sequence). CDR3 in DNA: TGTGCCCATATAATGATAAGAAACAATGAGCAGTTCTTC. Encoded protein: CAHIMIRNNEQFF.

The DNA for the CDR3 is TGTGCCAGCAGTGACCAGGGAACTAACTATGGCTACACCTTC. Translating gives CASSDQGTNYGYTF. The chain recombines TRBV6-1 with TRBJ1-2; TRBD1 might be the D (5 bases). Germline-derived CDR1 and CDR2 are MNHNS and SASEGT. The ends were cut back, 3 bases at V and 0 bases at J, with 8 bases in the middle. The CDR3 runs to 14 residues.

The CDR3 coding sequence is TGTGCCAGCAGCTCCGGGACAGAGCTCTATGGCTACACCTTC. It translates to CASSSGTELYGYTF. The rearrangement uses TRBV9 and TRBJ1-2; 7 bases fit TRBD1. V lost 4 bases to trimming and J lost 4 bases; unmatched junction nucleotides: 7. Looked up from germline, CDR1 is SGDLS and CDR2 is YYNGEE. The CDR3 totals 14 residues.

The chain links TRBV6-5 to TRBJ2-1, with 7 bases aligning to TRBD1. The CDR3 is made up of 13 amino acids. CDR1 is MNHEY, CDR2 SVGAGI, per germline. Trimming removed 6 bases from V and 4 bases from J; junction bases left unmatched: 3. The CDR3 DNA reads as TGTGCCAGCAGGACAGGGACATACAATGAGCAGTTCTTC. Residues: CASRTGTYNEQFF.

V and J are TRBV2 and TRBJ2-3; D may be TRBD2 (5 bases). CDR1 SNHLY and CDR2 FYNNEI come from the germline V gene. Trimming took 4 bases from V and 7 from J, leaving 6 bases between them. The CDR3 spans 11 residues. CDR3 amino acids: CASSAGNTQYF. CDR3 in DNA: TGTGCCAGCAGTGCCGGGAATACGCAGTATTTT.

This clone was seen only once. This rearrangement joins TRBV4-3 to TRBJ2-2; 10 nucleotides line up with TRBD2. The germline CDR1 and CDR2 sequences are LGHNA and YSLEER. The CDR3 loop spans 17 amino acids. Losses at the gene ends were 0 bases for V and 6 bases for J; bases not matched to a gene: 7. CDR3 nucleotides: TGCGCCAGCAGCCAAGATAAACTAGCGGGAAGACCCGGGGAGCTGTTTTTT. Encoded protein: CASSQDKLAGRPGELFF.

The rearrangement uses TRBV5-8 and TRBJ2-1, with D tentatively TRBD2 (5 bases). The germline CDR1 and CDR2 sequences are SGHTS and YDEGEE. This CDR3 contains 14 residues. V lost 4 bases to trimming and J lost 12 bases, with 20 bases between them. The CDR3 DNA reads TGTGCCAGCAGCCAAAGGCCCGTCCGGGAAGGGCAGTTCTTC. As protein: CASSQRPVREGQFF.

The rearrangement joins TRBV6-1 to TRBJ1-5, with 7 nucleotides matching TRBD1. Germline CDR1 is MNHNS and CDR2 is SASEGT. CDR3 length: 17 residues. J lost 7 bases, V lost 2 bases, and 14 bases had no gene match. CDR3 amino acids: CASSERGQGVNKQPQHF. Written as DNA, the CDR3 is TGTGCCAGCAGTGAAAGGGGTCAGGGGGTTAATAAACAGCCCCAGCATTTT.

Only a few counts were recorded for this clone. The chain uses TRBV5-5 and TRBJ2-2; D unresolved. The CDR3 loop spans 14 amino acids. CDR1 and CDR2 from the germline V gene are SGHKS and YYEKEE (reference sequence). Trimming shortened V by 4 bases and J by 1 base, and 8 bases separated the two germline ends. CDR3 sequence (DNA): TGTGCCAGCAGCCTCTGGGGGAACACCGGGGAGCTGTTTTTT. Protein sequence: CASSLWGNTGELFF.

The chain combines TRBV21-1 with TRBJ1-2; TRBD1, as called in the table, went unchecked against the DNA. TRBV21-1 is deemed a pseudogene. CDR3 size: 14 residues. CDR3 DNA: TGTGCCAGCAGCGACTGGGACAGGTTCTATGGCTACACCTTC. Its protein product is CASSDWDRFYGYTF.

The CDR3 reads CASSSNYMVLEQFF. The CDR3 nucleotides read TGCGCCAGCAGCTCCAATTATATGGTCCTTGAGCAGTTCTTC. This chain joins TRBV5-1 and TRBJ2-1, with unresolved D. The CDR3 has 14 amino acids. Trimming removed 3 bases from V and 9 bases from J, with 16 bases in between. Germline lookup yields CDR1 SGHRS and CDR2 YFSETQ. The variable domain in full, with the rest retrieved from reference TRBV5-1 and TRBJ2-1, is KAGVTQTPRYLIKTRGQQVTLSCSPISGHRSVSWYQQTPGQGLQFLFEYFSETQRNKGNFPGRFSGRQFSNSRSEMNVSTLELGDSALYLCASSSNYMVLEQFFGPGTRLTVL.

V usage is TRBV28 and J usage is TRBJ2-2; either TRBD1 or TRBD2 may supply D (5 bases each). The CDR3 loop spans 15 amino acids. Germline assignment: CDR1 MDHEN and CDR2 SYDVKM. Trimming shortened V by 5 bases and J by 6 bases, and 16 bases separated the two germline ends. As DNA, the CDR3 is TGTGCCAGCAGTCCCCGTCGGGGCCTCGCCGGGGAGCTGTTTTTT. Translating gives CASSPRRGLAGELFF.

CDR3 in amino acids: CASRLPGQGTNTEAFF. CDR3 nucleotide sequence: TGTGCCAGCAGACTACCCGGACAGGGGACGAACACTGAAGCTTTCTTT. The J gene is TRBJ1-1, the V gene TRBV28; 9 bases are shared with TRBD1. J was trimmed by 1 base and V by 6 bases; bases with no gene match: 9. Germline V lookup: CDR1 MDHEN, CDR2 SYDVKM. This CDR3 is 16 amino acids long.

The CDR3 DNA reads TGCGCCAGCAGCCAAGAAAGGGGATCTTACGAGCAGTACTTC. Encoded protein: CASSQERGSYEQYF. The chain is built from TRBV4-1 and TRBJ2-7; a possible D gene is TRBD1 (5 bases). The CDR3 contains 14 residues. The germline V and J ends were trimmed by 0 bases and 4 bases, with 10 bases remaining between them. Germline CDR1 reads MGHRA; CDR2 reads YSYEKL.

The V and J genes are TRBV7-2 and TRBJ2-2; 8 bases map to TRBD2. Germline-derived CDR1 and CDR2 are SGHTA and FQGNSA. The CDR3 is 16 amino acids. The V and J ends lost 5 bases and 7 bases, in that order; junction bases with no gene match: 12. The CDR3 loop reads CASSANLAGGGGELFF. The CDR3 DNA sequence: TGTGCCAGCAGCGCAAATCTCGCGGGAGGCGGCGGGGAGCTGTTTTTT.

J is TRBJ1-1 and V is TRBV21-1; TRBD1 reflects the table's D call only, with no check against the DNA. TRBV21-1 is a pseudogene locus. The CDR3 length is 16 residues. CDR3 coding DNA: TGTGCCAGCAGCAATAAAGGTGCAGGGGCGAACACTGAAGCTTTCTTT. Residues: CASSNKGAGANTEAFF.

This clone was seen just once. The chain combines TRBV6-2 or TRBV6-3 with TRBJ2-3; D not resolved. Germline V CDR1 and CDR2: MNHEY, SVGEGT. CDR3 length equals 12 residues. With 6 bases removed from V and 6 bases from J, the gap between germline ends came to 10 bases. DNA for the CDR3: TGTGCCAGCAGCTATCATAGGGATACGCAGTATTTT. It yields the protein CASSYHRDTQYF.

CDR3 nucleotide sequence: TGTGCCAGCAGTGAACGTCAGCGGGGGTGGTTCAATGAGCAGTTCTTC. Protein product: CASSERQRGWFNEQFF. The chain has TRBV6-1 and TRBJ2-1; TRBD2 matches at 8 bases. The ends lost 2 bases at V and 6 bases at J; junction bases unmatched: 9. Germline V lookup: CDR1 MNHNS, CDR2 SASEGT. This CDR3 contains 16 residues.

This chain links TRBV9 with TRBJ2-7; 9 nucleotides align to TRBD2. The CDR3 has 14 residues. The V gene end was trimmed by 4 bases and the J gene end by 3 bases; junction bases not matched to a gene: 5. Per the germline V gene, CDR1 is SGDLS and CDR2 is YYNGEE. The chain's CDR3 is CASSSSGNSYEQYF. Here the CDR3 DNA reads TGTGCCAGCAGCTCTAGCGGGAATAGCTACGAGCAGTACTTC.

The V and J genes are TRBV6-6 and TRBJ2-3; TRBD2 aligns across 10 bases. V trimming: 6 bases; J trimming: 0 bases; junction bases outside the gene matches: 18. Germline values: CDR1 MNHNY, CDR2 SVGAGI (reference sequence). The CDR3 consists of 20 residues. The CDR3 sequence is CASSRGVGALAGVSTDTQYF. The CDR3 DNA follows: TGTGCCAGCAGCCGGGGGGTTGGCGCCCTAGCGGGAGTTAGCACAGATACGCAGTATTTT.